These T cell receptor beta chains were read from a single sample in a study of blood T cells in healthy people across ages. TCRdb reprocessed the 5' RACE reads via MiXCR and lists one record per CDR3 protein. The sample yields about 1.4 million distinct CDR3 sequences, approximately 63% seen once. What was sequenced was blood. The receptors were sampled from a man between 18 and 29 years old in good health. CDR3s include the opening cysteine and the closing phenylalanine or tryptophan. The D gene is left open where the match is weak. Where a row states a size, it is once, few, many or the class of an expanded clone; other rows omit it.

length: 13; size: -; J: TRBJ2-1; D: -; V: TRBV2; DNA: TGTGCCAGCAGTACGGGATTGCACAATGAGCAGTTCTTC; CDR3: CASSTGLHNEQFF
length: 16; size: -; J: TRBJ2-7; D: TRBD2; V: TRBV20-1; DNA: TGCAGTGCTAGCCCTTGGGATAGCGGGAGGGCTTACGAGCAGTACTTC; CDR3: CSASPWDSGRAYEQYF
length: 13; size: -; J: TRBJ1-1; D: -; V: TRBV20-1; DNA: TGCAGTGCAGAGACAGCTCGAGAGGGCGAAGCTTTCTTT; CDR3: CSAETAREGEAFF
length: 15; size: -; J: TRBJ1-3; D: -; V: TRBV29-1; DNA: TGCAGCGTTGAAGATCTTGGCGGCTCTGGAAACACCATATATTTT; CDR3: CSVEDLGGSGNTIYF
length: 13; size: -; J: TRBJ1-6; D: -; V: TRBV7-8; DNA: TGTGCCAGCAGCGTTCCTGGTAGTTCACCCCTCCACTTT; CDR3: CASSVPGSSPLHF
length: 14; size: -; J: TRBJ2-1; D: TRBD1; V: TRBV14; DNA: TGTGCCAGCAGCCGGGACAGGGATTTCAATGAGCAGTTCTTC; CDR3: CASSRDRDFNEQFF
length: 17; size: -; J: TRBJ2-7; D: -; V: TRBV12-3/TRBV12-4; DNA: TGTGCCAGCAGTTTAGTTCCTACAGGGCAGTCCTCCTACGAGCAGTACTTC; CDR3: CASSLVPTGQSSYEQYF
length: 13; size: -; J: TRBJ2-3; D: -; V: TRBV7-2; DNA: TGTGCCAGCAGCTCCCGACTAGCAGATACGCAGTATTTT; CDR3: CASSSRLADTQYF
length: 14; size: -; J: TRBJ2-1; D: TRBD2; V: TRBV6-2/TRBV6-3; DNA: TGTGCCAGCAGTTATAGCGGGAGGGTTGATGAGCAGTTCTTC; CDR3: CASSYSGRVDEQFF
length: 15; size: -; J: TRBJ2-3; D: -; V: TRBV4-3; DNA: TGCGCCAGCAGCCAAGTGCCTACTAGCACAGATACGCAGTATTTT; CDR3: CASSQVPTSTDTQYF
length: 14; size: -; J: TRBJ2-7; D: -; V: TRBV4-1; DNA: TGCGCCAGCAGCCAAGAACGGGCCGGCTACGAGCAGTACTTC; CDR3: CASSQERAGYEQYF
length: 15; size: -; J: TRBJ2-7; D: -; V: TRBV6-2/TRBV6-3; DNA: TGTGCCAGCAGCAAGACGCTCACAGGGACTGGGGAGCAGTACTTC; CDR3: CASSKTLTGTGEQYF
length: 16; size: -; J: TRBJ2-2; D: TRBD1; V: TRBV28; DNA: TGTGCCAGCAGTCTACTAACAGGGGGCGAATTCGGGGAGCTGTTTTTT; CDR3: CASSLLTGGEFGELFF
length: 15; size: -; J: TRBJ2-3; D: -; V: TRBV14; DNA: TGTGCCAGCAGCCAAGCAGGCAGAGCTACAGATACGCAGTATTTT; CDR3: CASSQAGRATDTQYF
length: 13; size: -; J: TRBJ2-7; D: -; V: TRBV20-1; DNA: TGCAGTGCTTTTACCTTTCGGGGCAATGAGCAGTACTTC; CDR3: CSAFTFRGNEQYF
length: 13; size: -; J: TRBJ1-2; D: TRBD1; V: TRBV2; DNA: TGTGCCAGCAGCCAGACAGGGTCGAAGGGCTACACCTTC; CDR3: CASSQTGSKGYTF
length: 17; size: -; J: TRBJ1-5; D: -; V: TRBV28; DNA: TGTGCCAGCAGTTACCCCCTAGGCCGGGGAGGAAATCAGCCCCAGCATTTT; CDR3: CASSYPLGRGGNQPQHF
length: 15; size: few; J: TRBJ2-3; D: -; V: TRBV12-3/TRBV12-4; DNA: TGTGCCAGCAGTTTAAACGGGCTTAGCACAGATACGCAGTATTTT; CDR3: CASSLNGLSTDTQYF
length: 11; size: -; J: TRBJ2-5; D: -; V: TRBV29-1; DNA: TGCAGCGGAGGGGGGGGAGAGACCCAGTACTTC; CDR3: CSGGGGETQYF
length: 15; size: few; J: TRBJ1-2; D: -; V: TRBV4-1; DNA: TGCGCCAGCAGCCAAGATAACGGTGCGGGCTATGGCTACACCTTC; CDR3: CASSQDNGAGYGYTF
length: 12; size: many; J: TRBJ2-5; D: -; V: TRBV7-2; DNA: TGTGCCAGCAGCTTAGCGCGAGAGACCCAGTACTTC; CDR3: CASSLARETQYF
length: 16; size: -; J: TRBJ2-7; D: -; V: TRBV7-8; DNA: TGTGCCAGCAGCTTAGTAGGACACCTCTTCTCCTACGAGCAGTACTTC; CDR3: CASSLVGHLFSYEQYF
length: 15; size: -; J: TRBJ2-7; D: TRBD2; V: TRBV6-2/TRBV6-3; DNA: TGTGCCAGCAGTTGGAGAAGCGGGGGAGCCTACGAGCAGTACTTC; CDR3: CASSWRSGGAYEQYF
length: 19; size: -; J: TRBJ1-3; D: TRBD1; V: TRBV2; DNA: TGTGCCAGCAGTGACCCCAAAACACAGGGGACGCTGCCTGGAAACACCATATATTTT; CDR3: CASSDPKTQGTLPGNTIYF
length: 17; size: -; J: TRBJ2-1; D: TRBD2; V: TRBV5-1; DNA: TGCGCCAGCAGCACACCTCGAGGGCGGGAGACGTACAATGAGCAGTTCTTC; CDR3: CASSTPRGRETYNEQFF
length: 15; size: -; J: TRBJ2-3; D: -; V: TRBV29-1; DNA: TGCAGCGTTGAAGTCCTGGGGGTGGGCACAGATACGCAGTATTTT; CDR3: CSVEVLGVGTDTQYF
length: 15; size: -; J: TRBJ2-5; D: -; V: TRBV7-6; DNA: TGTGCCAGCAGTGGGCAGGGCGGGATTGTCGAGACCCAGTACTTC; CDR3: CASSGQGGIVETQYF
length: 18; size: few; J: TRBJ2-6; D: -; V: TRBV6-5; DNA: TGTGCCAGCAGTTACTCGACGCCGACAGGTTCTGGGGCCAACGTCCTGACTTTC; CDR3: CASSYSTPTGSGANVLTF
length: 16; size: -; J: TRBJ2-2; D: -; V: TRBV7-2; DNA: TGTGCCAGCAGCCCCCGGGGCAGGGTTAACACCGGGGAGCTGTTTTTT; CDR3: CASSPRGRVNTGELFF
length: 13; size: few; J: TRBJ2-7; D: TRBD1; V: TRBV6-1; DNA: TGTGCCAGCCTATACAGGGGAACTGACGAGCAGTACTTC; CDR3: CASLYRGTDEQYF
length: 15; size: -; J: TRBJ2-5; D: -; V: TRBV4-1; DNA: TGCGCCAGCAGCCAAGATATAGGGCCAATGGAGACCCAGTACTTC; CDR3: CASSQDIGPMETQYF
length: 15; size: -; J: TRBJ1-2; D: TRBD1; V: TRBV5-5; DNA: TGTGCCAGCAGCCCCAGAGGACAGGGGAACTATGGCTACACCTTC; CDR3: CASSPRGQGNYGYTF
length: 14; size: many; J: TRBJ2-5; D: -; V: TRBV7-2; DNA: TGTGCCAGCAGCTTAACTAGGGTCCAAGAGACCCAGTACTTC; CDR3: CASSLTRVQETQYF
length: 14; size: -; J: TRBJ2-7; D: -; V: TRBV28; DNA: TGTGCCACCCAAGAGACAGGTATTACCTACGAGCAGTACTTC; CDR3: CATQETGITYEQYF
length: 12; size: -; J: TRBJ2-7; D: -; V: TRBV29-1; DNA: TGCAGCGTTGCCAAAGGGTTTGGAGAGCAGTACTTC; CDR3: CSVAKGFGEQYF
length: 16; size: -; J: TRBJ2-3; D: -; V: TRBV2; DNA: TGTGCCAGCAGCAGCCCCTCTTCAGACCGCGGAGATACGCAGTATTTT; CDR3: CASSSPSSDRGDTQYF
length: 16; size: -; J: TRBJ2-7; D: TRBD2; V: TRBV6-2/TRBV6-3; DNA: TGTGCCAGCAGTTCCTTACTAGCGGGGGACTCCTACGAGCAGTACTTC; CDR3: CASSSLLAGDSYEQYF
length: 17; size: -; J: TRBJ2-1; D: -; V: TRBV27; DNA: TGTGCCAGCAGTTCTATCTTGACGTCAGGGGTCTACAATGAGCAGTTCTTC; CDR3: CASSSILTSGVYNEQFF
length: 14; size: -; J: TRBJ1-1; D: -; V: TRBV10-3; DNA: TGTGCCATCAGTGCCCCGACCGAGAACACTGAAGCTTTCTTT; CDR3: CAISAPTENTEAFF
length: 10; size: -; J: TRBJ1-1; D: -; V: TRBV29-1; DNA: TGCAGCTTCGCTAGCTCTGAAGCTTTCTTT; CDR3: CSFASSEAFF
length: 13; size: -; J: TRBJ1-1; D: -; V: TRBV2; DNA: TGTGCCAGCAGACTAATACAAACAGGGCAAGCTTTCTTT; CDR3: CASRLIQTGQAFF
length: 14; size: -; J: TRBJ2-7; D: -; V: TRBV6-2/TRBV6-3; DNA: TGTGCCAGCAGTTACTCGGGCAGTTACTACGAGCAGTACTTC; CDR3: CASSYSGSYYEQYF
length: 13; size: -; J: TRBJ2-5; D: -; V: TRBV29-1; DNA: TGCAGCGTTCAAAAGAGGGGAGGAGAGACCCAGTACTTC; CDR3: CSVQKRGGETQYF
length: 12; size: -; J: TRBJ1-2; D: -; V: TRBV11-2; DNA: TGTGCCAGCAGCTTCGGTTTCTATGGCTACACCTTC; CDR3: CASSFGFYGYTF
length: 14; size: -; J: TRBJ2-2; D: -; V: TRBV4-1; DNA: TGCGCCAGCAGCCAAGCGGAGGAATACGGGGAGCTGTTTTTT; CDR3: CASSQAEEYGELFF
length: 12; size: -; J: TRBJ2-1; D: -; V: TRBV20-1; DNA: TGCAGTGCTGGGTCCGACTACAATGAGCAGTTCTTC; CDR3: CSAGSDYNEQFF